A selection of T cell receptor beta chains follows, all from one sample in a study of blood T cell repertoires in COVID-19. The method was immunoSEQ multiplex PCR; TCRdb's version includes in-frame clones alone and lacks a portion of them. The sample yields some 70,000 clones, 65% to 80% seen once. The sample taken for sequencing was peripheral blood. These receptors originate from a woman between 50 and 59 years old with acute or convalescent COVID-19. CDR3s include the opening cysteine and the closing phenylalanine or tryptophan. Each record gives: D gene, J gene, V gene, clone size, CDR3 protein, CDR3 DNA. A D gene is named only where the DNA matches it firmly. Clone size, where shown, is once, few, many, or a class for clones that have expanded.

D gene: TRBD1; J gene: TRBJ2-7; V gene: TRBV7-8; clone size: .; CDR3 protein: CASSLASVGQGAYEQYF; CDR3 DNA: TGTGCCAGCAGCTTAGCGAGCGTGGGACAGGGGGCCTACGAGCAGTACTTC
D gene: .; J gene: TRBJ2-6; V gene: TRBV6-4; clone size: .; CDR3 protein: CASSDSGDGANVLTF; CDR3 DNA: TGTGCCAGCAGTGACTCAGGAGATGGGGCCAACGTCCTGACTTTC
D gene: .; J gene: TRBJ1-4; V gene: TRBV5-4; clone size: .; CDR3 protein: CASSLGQKGATNEKLFF; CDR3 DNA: TGTGCCAGCAGCTTGGGGCAGAAAGGGGCAACTAATGAAAAACTGTTTTTT
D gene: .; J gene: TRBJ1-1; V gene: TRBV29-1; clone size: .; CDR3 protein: CSVGAAGGRMNTEAFF; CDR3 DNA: TGCAGCGTTGGTGCAGCTGGGGGCAGGATGAACACTGAAGCTTTCTTT
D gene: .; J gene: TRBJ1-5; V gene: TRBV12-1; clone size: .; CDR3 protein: CASSSGQGASNQPQHF; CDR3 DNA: TGTGCCAGCAGCTCGGGACAGGGGGCCAGCAATCAGCCCCAGCATTTT
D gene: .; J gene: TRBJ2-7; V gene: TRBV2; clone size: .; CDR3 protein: CASRVGQLSYEQYF; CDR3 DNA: TGTGCCAGCAGAGTAGGACAGCTCTCCTACGAGCAGTACTTC
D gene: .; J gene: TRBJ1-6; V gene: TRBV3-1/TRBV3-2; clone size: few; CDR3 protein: CASSQDPGNSPLHF; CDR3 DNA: TGTGCCAGCAGCCAAGATCCGGGTAATTCACCCCTCCACTTT
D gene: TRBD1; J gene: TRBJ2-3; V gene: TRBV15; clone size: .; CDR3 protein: CATSIQGGLDTQYF; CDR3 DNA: TGTGCCACCAGCATACAGGGGGGCTTAGATACGCAGTATTTT
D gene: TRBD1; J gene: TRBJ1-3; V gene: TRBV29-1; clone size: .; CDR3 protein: CSVGGQGSSGNTIYF; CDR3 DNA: TGCAGCGTTGGGGGACAGGGTTCATCTGGAAACACCATATATTTT
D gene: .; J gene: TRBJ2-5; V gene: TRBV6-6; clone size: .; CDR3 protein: CASSYLGDKQETQYF; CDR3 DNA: TGTGCCAGCAGTTACTTAGGGGACAAACAAGAGACCCAGTACTTC
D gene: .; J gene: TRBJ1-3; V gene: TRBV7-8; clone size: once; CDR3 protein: CASSSRFYGGRGNTIYF; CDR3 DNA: TGTGCCAGCAGCTCAAGATTTTACGGAGGCCGGGGAAACACCATATATTTT
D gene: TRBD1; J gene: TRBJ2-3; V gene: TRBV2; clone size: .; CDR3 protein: CASKRQGDYTDTQYF; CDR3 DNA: TGTGCCAGCAAACGACAGGGGGACTACACAGATACGCAGTATTTT
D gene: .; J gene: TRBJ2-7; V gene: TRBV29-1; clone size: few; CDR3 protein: CSVLAYEQYF; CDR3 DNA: TGCAGCGTACTAGCCTACGAGCAGTACTTC
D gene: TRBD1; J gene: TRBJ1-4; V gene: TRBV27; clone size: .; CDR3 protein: CASSPWDRGVDEKLFF; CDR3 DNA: TGTGCCAGCAGTCCCTGGGACAGGGGAGTGGATGAAAAACTGTTTTTT
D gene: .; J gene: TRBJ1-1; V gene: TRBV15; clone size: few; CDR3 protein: CATSRAGAGDTEAFF; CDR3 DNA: TGTGCCACCAGCAGGGCGGGCGCAGGGGACACTGAAGCTTTCTTT
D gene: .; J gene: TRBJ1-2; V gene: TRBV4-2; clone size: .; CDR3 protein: CASSHNRENYGYTF; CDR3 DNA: TGTGCCAGCAGCCACAACAGGGAGAACTATGGCTACACCTTC
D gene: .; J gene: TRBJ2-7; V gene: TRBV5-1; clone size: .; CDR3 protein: CASSPAPEETYEQYF; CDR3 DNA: TGCGCCAGCAGCCCCGCGCCGGAGGAAACCTACGAGCAGTACTTC
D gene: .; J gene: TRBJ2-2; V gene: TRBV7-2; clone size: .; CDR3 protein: CASSSRTSGELFF; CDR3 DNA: TGTGCCAGCAGCTCCCGGACTTCCGGGGAGCTGTTTTTT
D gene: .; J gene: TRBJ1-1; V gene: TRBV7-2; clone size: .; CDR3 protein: CASSQANTEAFF; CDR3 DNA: TGTGCCAGCAGTCAGGCTAACACTGAAGCTTTCTTT
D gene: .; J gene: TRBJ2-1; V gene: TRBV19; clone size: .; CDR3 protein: CASSTGGKYGSYNEQFF; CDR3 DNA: TGTGCCAGTAGTACAGGCGGGAAGTATGGCTCCTACAATGAGCAGTTCTTC
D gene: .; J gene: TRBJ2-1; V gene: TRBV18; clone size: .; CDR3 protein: CASSPPGLLTSYNEQFF; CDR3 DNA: TGTGCCAGCTCACCGCCGGGACTCCTTACTTCCTACAATGAGCAGTTCTTC
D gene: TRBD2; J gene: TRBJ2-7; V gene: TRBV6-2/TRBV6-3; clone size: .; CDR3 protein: CASSILAGGYEQYF; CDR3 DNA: TGTGCCAGCAGTATTCTAGCGGGAGGATACGAGCAGTACTTC
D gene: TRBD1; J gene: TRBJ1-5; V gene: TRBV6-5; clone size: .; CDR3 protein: CASRPGGSNQPQHF; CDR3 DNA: TGTGCCAGCAGGCCAGGGGGTAGTAATCAGCCCCAGCATTTT
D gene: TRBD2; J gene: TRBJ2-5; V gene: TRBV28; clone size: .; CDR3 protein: CASSRTSGSIPTTQYF; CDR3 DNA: TGTGCCAGCAGTCGGACTAGCGGGAGCATCCCCACGACCCAGTACTTC
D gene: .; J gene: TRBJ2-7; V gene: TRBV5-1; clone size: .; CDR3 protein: CASRREWGPYEQYF; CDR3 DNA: TGCGCCAGCAGAAGGGAGTGGGGTCCCTACGAGCAGTACTTC
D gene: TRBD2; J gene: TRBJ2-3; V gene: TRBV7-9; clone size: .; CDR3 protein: CASSLGTSGGDTQYF; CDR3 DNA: TGTGCCAGCAGCTTAGGGACTAGCGGGGGTGATACGCAGTATTTT